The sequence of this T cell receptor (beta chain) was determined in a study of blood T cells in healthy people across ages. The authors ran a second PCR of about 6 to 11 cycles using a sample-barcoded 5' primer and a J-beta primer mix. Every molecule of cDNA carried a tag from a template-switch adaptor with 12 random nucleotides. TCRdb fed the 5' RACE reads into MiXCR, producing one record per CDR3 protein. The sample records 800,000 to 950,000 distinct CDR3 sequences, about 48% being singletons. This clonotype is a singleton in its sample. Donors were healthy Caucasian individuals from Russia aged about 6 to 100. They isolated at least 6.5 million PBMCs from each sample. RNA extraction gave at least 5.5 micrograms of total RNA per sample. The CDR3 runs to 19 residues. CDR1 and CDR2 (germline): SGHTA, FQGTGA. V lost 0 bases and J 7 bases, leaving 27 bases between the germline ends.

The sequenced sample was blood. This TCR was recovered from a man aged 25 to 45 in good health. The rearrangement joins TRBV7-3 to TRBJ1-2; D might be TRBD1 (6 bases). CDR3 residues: CASSLTIGQPSTALGGYTF. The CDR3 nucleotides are TGTGCCAGCAGCTTAACCATAGGACAGCCCTCTACGGCCTTAGGTGGCTACACCTTC.